The entry below gives a single T cell receptor beta chain sequence along with its context. The sample is drawn from a study of early T cells in non-severe SARS-CoV-2 infection. Across the whole study: It was bulk RNA from unsorted whole blood that was sequenced, and the chains were unpaired.

The protocol attached unique molecular identifiers to individual cDNA molecules. TCRdb re-analysed the 5' RACE reads in MiXCR, keeping a single row per CDR3 protein. The data show roughly 120,000 distinct CDR3 sequences, more than 12% seen once. The CDR3 totals 13 residues. The germline CDR1 and CDR2 sequences are SNHLY and FYNNEI. V lost 3 bases to trimming and J lost 3 bases, with 5 bases between them. This TCR derives from an adult who was a healthcare worker with PCR-confirmed SARS-CoV-2 infection or an uninfected control (not recorded which). The sample consisted of whole blood. The rearrangement links TRBV2 to TRBJ2-2; D gene ambiguous. The CDR3: CASSDQYTGELFF. CDR3 DNA: TGTGCCAGCAGTGATCAGTACACCGGGGAGCTGTTTTTT.